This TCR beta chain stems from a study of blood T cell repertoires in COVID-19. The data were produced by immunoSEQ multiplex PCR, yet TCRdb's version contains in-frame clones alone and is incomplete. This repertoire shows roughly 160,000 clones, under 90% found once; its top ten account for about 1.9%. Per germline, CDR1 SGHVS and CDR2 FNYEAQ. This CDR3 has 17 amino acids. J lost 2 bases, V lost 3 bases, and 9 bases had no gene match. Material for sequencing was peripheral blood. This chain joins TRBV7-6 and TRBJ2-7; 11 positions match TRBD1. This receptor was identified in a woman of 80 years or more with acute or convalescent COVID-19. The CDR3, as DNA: TGTGCCAGCAGCTTTGAAACCGGGACAGGGGGACCCTACGAGCAGTACTTC. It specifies CASSFETGTGGPYEQYF.